This entry concerns a single TCR beta chain. Germline V CDR1 and CDR2: SGHRS, YFSETQ. The CDR3 is 14 residues long. V dropped 0 bases and J dropped 7 bases, with 11 bases sitting between them. TCRdb keeps only in-frame clones here, not all; method: immunoSEQ multiplex PCR. Of 250,000 to 350,000 clones listed, around 87% are singletons. This specimen belongs to a study of blood T cell repertoires in COVID-19. Sequencing used PBMCs or T cells enriched from blood (not recorded which). The clonotype was recovered from a woman aged 25-40 years who had recovered from COVID-19. The rearrangement joins TRBV5-1 to TRBJ1-5; the D is unclear. The CDR3 nucleotides are TGCGCCAGCAGCTTGGGAGGGAATAGCCAGCCCCAGCATTTT. Translation gives CASSLGGNSQPQHF.